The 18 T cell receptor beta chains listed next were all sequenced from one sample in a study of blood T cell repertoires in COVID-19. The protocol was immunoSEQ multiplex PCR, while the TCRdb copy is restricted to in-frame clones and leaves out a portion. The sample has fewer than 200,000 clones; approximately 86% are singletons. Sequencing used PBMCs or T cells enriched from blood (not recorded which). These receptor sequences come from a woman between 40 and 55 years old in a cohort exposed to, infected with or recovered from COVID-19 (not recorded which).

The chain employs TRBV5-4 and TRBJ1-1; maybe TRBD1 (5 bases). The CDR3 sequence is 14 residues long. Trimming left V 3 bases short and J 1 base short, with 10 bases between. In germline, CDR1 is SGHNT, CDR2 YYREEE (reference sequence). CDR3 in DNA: TGTGCCAGCAGCTGGGCGGGGGGGAACACTGAAGCTTTCTTT. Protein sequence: CASSWAGGNTEAFF.

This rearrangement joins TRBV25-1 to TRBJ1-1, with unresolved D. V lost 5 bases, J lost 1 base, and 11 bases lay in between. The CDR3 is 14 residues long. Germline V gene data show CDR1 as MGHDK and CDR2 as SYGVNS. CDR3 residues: CASSPMGGNTEAFF. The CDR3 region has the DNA TGTGCCAGCAGTCCAATGGGAGGGAACACTGAAGCTTTCTTT.

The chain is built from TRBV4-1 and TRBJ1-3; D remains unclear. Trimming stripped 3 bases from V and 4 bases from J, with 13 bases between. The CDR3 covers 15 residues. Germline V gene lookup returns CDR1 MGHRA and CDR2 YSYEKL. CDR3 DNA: TGCGCCAGCAGCCAGAGAGGGAATCGGGGAAACACCATATATTTT. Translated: CASSQRGNRGNTIYF.

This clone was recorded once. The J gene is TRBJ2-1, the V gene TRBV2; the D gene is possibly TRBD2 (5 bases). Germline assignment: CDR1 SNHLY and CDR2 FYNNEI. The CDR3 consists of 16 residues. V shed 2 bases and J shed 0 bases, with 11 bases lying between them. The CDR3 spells CASSETDWSSYNEQFF. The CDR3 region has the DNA TGTGCCAGCAGTGAAACGGACTGGAGCTCCTACAATGAGCAGTTCTTC.

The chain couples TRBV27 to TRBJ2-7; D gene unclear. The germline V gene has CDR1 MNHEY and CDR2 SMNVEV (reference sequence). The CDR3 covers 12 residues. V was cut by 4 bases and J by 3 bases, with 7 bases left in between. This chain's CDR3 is CASSSPNYEQYF. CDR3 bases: TGTGCCAGCAGTTCCCCCAACTACGAGCAGTACTTC.

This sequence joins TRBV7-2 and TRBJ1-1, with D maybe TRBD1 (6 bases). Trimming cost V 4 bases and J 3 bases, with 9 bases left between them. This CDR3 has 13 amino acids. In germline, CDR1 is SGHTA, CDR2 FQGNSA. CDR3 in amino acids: CASSSQGYTEAFF. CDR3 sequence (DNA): TGTGCCAGCAGCTCTCAGGGGTACACTGAAGCTTTCTTT.

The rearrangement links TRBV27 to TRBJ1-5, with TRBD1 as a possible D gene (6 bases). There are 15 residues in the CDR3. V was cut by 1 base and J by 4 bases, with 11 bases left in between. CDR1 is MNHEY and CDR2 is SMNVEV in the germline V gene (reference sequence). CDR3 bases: TGTGCCAGCAGTTTATTTGCAGGGGAGAATCAGCCCCAGCATTTT. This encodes CASSLFAGENQPQHF.

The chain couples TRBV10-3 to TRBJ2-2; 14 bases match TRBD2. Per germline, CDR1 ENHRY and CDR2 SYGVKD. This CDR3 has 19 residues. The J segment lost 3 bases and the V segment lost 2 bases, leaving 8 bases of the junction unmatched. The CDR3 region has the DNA TGTGCCATCAGTGAGGATGGGACTAGCGGGAGAAGCGACACCGGGGAGCTGTTTTTT. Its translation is CAISEDGTSGRSDTGELFF.

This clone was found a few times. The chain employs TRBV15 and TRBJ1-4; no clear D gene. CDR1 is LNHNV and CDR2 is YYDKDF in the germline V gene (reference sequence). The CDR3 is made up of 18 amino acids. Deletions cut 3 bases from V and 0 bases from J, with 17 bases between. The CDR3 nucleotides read TGTGCCACCAGCAGCTCTGGGTTGCGGACTTCAACTAATGAAAAACTGTTTTTT. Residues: CATSSSGLRTSTNEKLFF. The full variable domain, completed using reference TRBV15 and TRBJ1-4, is DAMVIQNPRYQVTQFGKPVTLSCSQTLNHNVMYWYQQKSSQAPKLLFHYYDKDFNNEADTPDNFQSRRPNTSFCFLDIRSPGLGDTAMYLCATSSSGLRTSTNEKLFFGSGTQLSVL.

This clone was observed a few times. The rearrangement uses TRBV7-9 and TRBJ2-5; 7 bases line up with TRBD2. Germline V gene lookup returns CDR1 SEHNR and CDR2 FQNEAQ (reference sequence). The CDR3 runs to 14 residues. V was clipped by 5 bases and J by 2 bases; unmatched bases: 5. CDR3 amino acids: CASSPSGVQETQYF. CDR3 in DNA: TGTGCCAGCAGCCCCAGCGGGGTTCAAGAGACCCAGTACTTC.

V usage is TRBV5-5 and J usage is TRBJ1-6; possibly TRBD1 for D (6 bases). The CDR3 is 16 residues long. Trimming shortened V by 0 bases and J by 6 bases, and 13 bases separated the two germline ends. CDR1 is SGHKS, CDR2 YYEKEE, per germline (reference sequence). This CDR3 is CASSLDLRGSNSPLHF. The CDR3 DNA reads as TGTGCCAGCAGCTTGGATCTCAGGGGAAGTAATTCACCCCTCCACTTT.

CDR3: CASSIVTSDPTKQFF. CDR3 DNA: TGTGCCAGTAGTATAGTGACTAGCGACCCTACAAAGCAGTTCTTC. V usage is TRBV19 and J usage is TRBJ2-1, with 8 bases that match TRBD2. The trim removed 1 base at V and 11 bases at J, leaving 10 bases unmatched. This CDR3 comprises 15 residues. The germline V gene has CDR1 LNHDA and CDR2 SQIVND (reference sequence).

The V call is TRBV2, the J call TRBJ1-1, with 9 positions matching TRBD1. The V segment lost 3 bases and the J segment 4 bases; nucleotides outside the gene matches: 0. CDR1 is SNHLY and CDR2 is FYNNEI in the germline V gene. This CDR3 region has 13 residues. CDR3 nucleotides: TGTGCCAGCAGTGAGGACAGGGGCACTGAAGCTTTCTTT. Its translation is CASSEDRGTEAFF.

Here the CDR3 reads CASSWGGGRGYTF. DNA of the CDR3: TGTGCCAGCAGTTGGGGGGGAGGCCGAGGCTACACCTTC. The chain is built from TRBV6-5 and TRBJ1-2, with D possibly TRBD1 on 5 matching bases. V lost 4 bases, J lost 8 bases, and 14 bases lay in between. CDR1 is MNHEY and CDR2 is SVGAGI in the germline V gene. The CDR3 covers 13 residues.

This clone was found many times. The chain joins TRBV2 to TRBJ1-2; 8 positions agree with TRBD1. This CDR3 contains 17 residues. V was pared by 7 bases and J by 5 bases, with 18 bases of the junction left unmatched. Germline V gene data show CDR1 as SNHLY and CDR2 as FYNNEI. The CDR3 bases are TGTGCCAGCAAAGGACAGGGAGAAGGGGTATGGGGATATGGCTACACCTTC. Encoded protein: CASKGQGEGVWGYGYTF.

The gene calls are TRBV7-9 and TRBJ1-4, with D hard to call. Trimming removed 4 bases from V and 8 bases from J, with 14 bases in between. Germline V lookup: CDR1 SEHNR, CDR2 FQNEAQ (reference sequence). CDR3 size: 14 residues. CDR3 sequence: CASSSRGGKEKLFF. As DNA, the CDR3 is TGTGCCAGCAGCTCTCGGGGAGGGAAGGAAAAACTGTTTTTT.

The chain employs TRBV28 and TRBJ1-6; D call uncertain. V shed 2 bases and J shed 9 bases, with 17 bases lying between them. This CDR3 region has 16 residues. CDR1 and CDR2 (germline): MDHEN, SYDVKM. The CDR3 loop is CASSLRGGPSSSPLHF. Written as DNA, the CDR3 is TGTGCCAGCAGTTTAAGAGGTGGCCCATCCAGTTCACCCCTCCACTTT. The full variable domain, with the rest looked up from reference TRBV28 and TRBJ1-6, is DVKVTQSSRYLVKRTGEKVFLECVQDMDHENMFWYRQDPGLGLRLIYFSYDVKMKEKGDIPEGYSVSREKKERFSLILESASTNQTSMYLCASSLRGGPSSSPLHFGNGTRLTVT.

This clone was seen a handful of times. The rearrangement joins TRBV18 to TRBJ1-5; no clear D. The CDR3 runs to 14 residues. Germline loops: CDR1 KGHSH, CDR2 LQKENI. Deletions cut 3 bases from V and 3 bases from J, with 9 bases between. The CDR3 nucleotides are TGTGCCAGCTCACCCGCGGCCCTCAATCAGCCCCAGCATTTT. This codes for CASSPAALNQPQHF.